This TCR beta chain stems from a study of blood T cell repertoires in COVID-19. The overall study: Some COVID-19 samples were acute and others convalescent; all came from the United States, Italy and Spain. PBMCs, B-cell-depleted T cells, or T cells were the source of the cDNA or gDNA that made up the material.

Authors' methods: Nucleated cell number was recorded as an estimate derived from reference gene primer amplification. Method: immunoSEQ multiplex PCR; TCRdb's copy keeps in-frame clones and lacks some. V and J calls and clone size come straight from that table; D and trimming were deduced from the DNA. This sample yields 45,000 or so clones, of which 80% to 90% are seen a single time; about a sixth belongs to the top ten. Germline CDR1 LNHDA, CDR2 SQIVND (reference sequence). V lost 4 bases to trimming and J lost 6 bases; unmatched junction nucleotides: 6. The CDR3 spans 14 residues. This clonotype originated in a man between 70 and 80 years old with active COVID-19. This sequence joins TRBV19 and TRBJ2-7, with 10 bases identical to TRBD2. What was sequenced was peripheral blood. CDR3 loop: CASSTTSGAGEQYF. The CDR3 DNA reads as TGTGCCAGTAGTACAACTAGCGGGGCGGGCGAGCAGTACTTC. The full variable domain, its missing parts supplied by reference TRBV19 and TRBJ2-7, is DGGITQSPKYLFRKEGQNVTLSCEQNLNHDAMYWYRQDPGQGLRLIYYSQIVNDFQKGDIAEGYSVSREKKESFPLTVTSAQKNPTAFYLCASSTTSGAGEQYFGPGTRLTVT.